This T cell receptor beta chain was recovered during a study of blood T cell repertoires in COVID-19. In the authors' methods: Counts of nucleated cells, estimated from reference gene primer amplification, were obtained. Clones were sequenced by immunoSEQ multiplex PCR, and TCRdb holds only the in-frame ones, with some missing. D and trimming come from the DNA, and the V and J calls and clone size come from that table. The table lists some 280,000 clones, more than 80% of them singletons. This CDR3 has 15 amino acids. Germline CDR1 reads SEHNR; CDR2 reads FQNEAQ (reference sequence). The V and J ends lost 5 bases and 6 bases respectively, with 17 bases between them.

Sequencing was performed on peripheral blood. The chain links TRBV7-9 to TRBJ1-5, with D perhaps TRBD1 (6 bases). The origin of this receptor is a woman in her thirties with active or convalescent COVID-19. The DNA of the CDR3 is TGTGCCAGCAGCATGGGGGAGGGGGGAGGTCAGCCCCAGCATTTT. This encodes CASSMGEGGGQPQHF.